A selection of T cell receptor beta chains follows, all from one sample in a study of cytomegalovirus exposure and HLA in healthy donors. TCRdb keeps only in-frame clones here, not all; method: immunoSEQ multiplex PCR. The sample has around 70,000 clones, 94% seen once. Sequenced sample: PBMCs. Receptors originate from a man between 18 and 29 years old in good health and CMV-seropositive. The CDR3 runs from the conserved cysteine through the conserved F or W.

v_gene	j_gene	CDR3aa
TRBV7-2	TRBJ2-1	CASSLVLAGPSTYNEQFF
TRBV5-1	TRBJ1-4	CASSPDRGREKLFF
TRBV7-9	TRBJ2-7	CASSSGSGREVEQYF
TRBV7-2	TRBJ1-2	CASSWGGEGYTF
TRBV18	TRBJ2-7	CASSPQTSGSIGSYEQYF
TRBV23-1	TRBJ2-4	CASSQPPYPIQYF
TRBV10-3	TRBJ1-2	CAISESGRDGYTF
TRBV5-1	TRBJ2-7	CASRPGTGYEQYF
TRBV19	TRBJ1-1	CASSIVPGDTEAFF
TRBV21-1	TRBJ2-7	CASNKRCGWHLIHSYEQYF
TRBV6-1	TRBJ1-2	CASSGDRGVRGYTF
TRBV28	TRBJ1-5	CASREYSNQPQHF
TRBV6-1	TRBJ1-5	CASSDLVGDRGGNQPQHF
TRBV27	TRBJ1-5	CASSLYKRGYGSNQPQHF
TRBV4-2	TRBJ2-3	CASSQDAGATDTQYF
TRBV7-9	TRBJ2-5	CASSLYDREETQYF
TRBV11-2	TRBJ2-1	CASSEQVAGGNEQFF
TRBV5-8	TRBJ2-7	CASRLTPITTYEQYF
TRBV4-1	TRBJ2-3	CASSQYRDRVSDTQYF
TRBV7-9	TRBJ2-3	CASSLTEADTQYF
TRBV11-2	TRBJ1-2	CASSSSGGSGGYTF
TRBV4-2	TRBJ2-3	CASSQEGYTSTDTQYF
TRBV5-4	TRBJ2-7	CASSLGLLSYEQYF
TRBV5-1	TRBJ2-7	CASSVGLAGAYEQYF
TRBV25-1	TRBJ2-7	CASSDSHEQYF
TRBV9	TRBJ2-3	CASSIGGTDTQYF
TRBV6-5	TRBJ1-3	CASSYAGTGALNTIYF
TRBV7-2	TRBJ2-1	CASSPGRGSSYNEQFF
TRBV6-5	TRBJ2-2	CATLAGGTGELFF
TRBV11-3	TRBJ2-7	CASSLGTSGREQYF
TRBV13	TRBJ2-5	CASSARTFQETQYF
TRBV5-1	TRBJ2-2	CASSWDRGTTNTGELFF
TRBV30	TRBJ1-5	CAWSVGQGNQPQHF
TRBV6-1	TRBJ2-2	CASSEGQGATGELFF
TRBV30	TRBJ2-1	CAWSVPGEAYNEQFF
TRBV30	TRBJ2-3	CAWSQTGWDTQYF
TRBV27	TRBJ1-1	CASSLGRGIEAFF
TRBV4-1	TRBJ1-5	CASSVMMTGSNQPQHF
TRBV9	TRBJ2-5	CASSPHRESWETQYF
TRBV9	TRBJ1-2	CASSVVGEGYTF
TRBV10-2	TRBJ1-4	CASSDPDSGSMNEKLFF
TRBV2	TRBJ2-5	CASSGLAGVGETQYF
TRBV4-1	TRBJ2-7	CASSHLGESYEQYF
TRBV6-5	TRBJ1-4	CASSLQGATNEKLFF
TRBV12-5	TRBJ2-5	CASGTGLASRYQETQYF